These T cell receptor beta chains were read from a single sample in a study of T cells after yellow fever vaccination. A single record per CDR3 protein comes from TCRdb applying MiXCR to the 5' RACE reads. The sample has some 550,000 distinct CDR3 sequences, under 25% seen once; the top ten hold 14%. Sequencing was performed on PBMCs, taken 15 days after the yellow fever booster vaccination. These receptors were taken from a man aged 25 to 45 who received the YFV17D yellow fever vaccine. Both conserved end residues are part of each CDR3. D genes are given only for firm matches. The size field is filled for only some rows; it gives once, few, many or a size class.

-,TRBJ2-3,TRBV4-2,-,TGTGCCAGCAGCCAAGGTCTTCCAGATACGCAGTATTTT,CASSQGLPDTQYF
TRBD2,TRBJ2-1,TRBV25-1,-,TGTGCCAGCAGTGAATATAGCGGGGCAGGAGATGAGCAGTTCTTC,CASSEYSGAGDEQFF
-,TRBJ2-3,TRBV12-3/TRBV12-4,few,TGTGCCAGCAGAATCGACAGAACCACAGATACGCAGTATTTT,CASRIDRTTDTQYF
-,TRBJ2-7,TRBV14,few,TGTGCCAGCAGCCAGACCGCAGGGAGTGAGCAGTACTTC,CASSQTAGSEQYF
TRBD2,TRBJ2-3,TRBV4-1,-,TGCGCCAGCAGCCAAGCCGGGACTAGCGGGTCGGGTACGCAGTATTTT,CASSQAGTSGSGTQYF
-,TRBJ2-1,TRBV25-1,few,TGTGCCAGCAGTGAATGGGACCGGGCTAACTCCTACAATGAGCAGTTCTTC,CASSEWDRANSYNEQFF
TRBD2,TRBJ2-1,TRBV19,few,TGTGCCAGTAGTAGACTAGGGAGGGGCAATGAGCAGTTCTTC,CASSRLGRGNEQFF
-,TRBJ2-2,TRBV5-1,few,TGCGCCAGCAATCAGGGCGACACCGGGGAGCTGTTTTTT,CASNQGDTGELFF
-,TRBJ2-1,TRBV30,few,TGTGCCTGGAGTATGGTTAGGGCGGGAAACTCGCAGTTCTTC,CAWSMVRAGNSQFF
-,TRBJ2-3,TRBV28,few,TGTGCCAGCAGTTACGCGGGGCCTAGCACAGATACGCAGTATTTT,CASSYAGPSTDTQYF
-,TRBJ1-5,TRBV7-2,-,TGTGCCAGCAGCTTAGGACCAGAGGGCAATCAGCCCCAGCATTTT,CASSLGPEGNQPQHF
TRBD1,TRBJ2-3,TRBV7-8,-,TGTGCCAGCAGCTTAGCGTTTGACAGGGAGTATGGAGATACGCAGTATTTT,CASSLAFDREYGDTQYF
-,TRBJ2-7,TRBV20-1,-,TGCAGTGCCAAGGCTACCCACTACGAGCAGTACTTC,CSAKATHYEQYF
-,TRBJ2-5,TRBV5-6,-,TGTGCCAGCAGCTTAACTGGACGCAGACAAGAGACCCAGTACTTC,CASSLTGRRQETQYF
-,TRBJ1-5,TRBV27,few,TGTGCCACCAGTGGGGGGCAGGCCCAGCCCCAGCATTTT,CATSGGQAQPQHF
-,TRBJ2-7,TRBV6-5,-,TGTGCCAGCAGGAGGGTCGAGAGGACCTACGAGCAGTACTTC,CASRRVERTYEQYF
-,TRBJ2-7,TRBV10-3,-,TGTGCCATCAGCGCGACACCATTCGAGCAGTACTTC,CAISATPFEQYF
-,TRBJ2-6,TRBV12-3/TRBV12-4,few,TGTGCCAGCAGGGAATCCATAGGGGCCAACGTCCTGACTTTC,CASRESIGANVLTF
-,TRBJ2-5,TRBV18,-,TGTGCCAGCTTTTATTCAACGTACCAAGAGACCCAGTACTTC,CASFYSTYQETQYF
-,TRBJ1-1,TRBV10-3,few,TGTGCCATCGGGCAGACAAACACTGAAGCTTTCTTT,CAIGQTNTEAFF
-,TRBJ1-5,TRBV20-1,-,TGCAGTGCTGGGAAGCAGGGCTCACGTCAGCCCCAGCATTTT,CSAGKQGSRQPQHF
-,TRBJ2-5,TRBV20-1,-,TGCAGTGCTAGAGATGGGCGGCGGACTCAGGGGGAGACCCAGTACTTC,CSARDGRRTQGETQYF
TRBD2,TRBJ2-4,TRBV6-2/TRBV6-3,-,TGTGCCAGCAGTTACGGAGCGGGAGACATTCAGTACTTC,CASSYGAGDIQYF
-,TRBJ1-1,TRBV4-3,few,TGCGCCAGCAGCCAAGACAGGGACGACACTGAAGCTTTCTTT,CASSQDRDDTEAFF
-,TRBJ2-3,TRBV20-1,-,TGCAGTGCTATCGTCCGCACAGATACGCAGTATTTT,CSAIVRTDTQYF
-,TRBJ2-1,TRBV9,once,TGTGCCAGCAGCGTAGGCCCTAGCGACAATGAGCAGTTCTTC,CASSVGPSDNEQFF
TRBD1,TRBJ1-6,TRBV20-1,few,TGCAGTGCTAGAGATCCGTTAGGACAGGCCGGCTCGAATAATTCACCCCTCCACTTT,CSARDPLGQAGSNNSPLHF
-,TRBJ2-5,TRBV11-2,-,TGTGCCAGCAGCCCCGAAAGTCTACCGGCCCAAGAGACCCAGTACTTC,CASSPESLPAQETQYF
TRBD2,TRBJ2-7,TRBV29-1,-,TGCAGCGTTGAATGGCACGCGGCGGGAGGAAGCGAGCAGTACTTC,CSVEWHAAGGSEQYF
-,TRBJ2-3,TRBV20-1,few,TGCAGTGCTACTCGGGGCGGAGGGAAAGATACGCAGTATTTT,CSATRGGGKDTQYF
-,TRBJ2-7,TRBV20-1,-,TGCAGTGCCGTGGACAGATCACCCTACGAGCAGTACTTC,CSAVDRSPYEQYF
TRBD1,TRBJ2-4,TRBV7-8,few,TGTGCCAGCAGCTTAGCGGCCACAGGGGGGTCCAAAAACATTCAGTACTTC,CASSLAATGGSKNIQYF
TRBD2,TRBJ2-7,TRBV5-1,-,TGCGCCAGCAGCTTGGAACTAGCGGAGGACGAGCAGTACTTC,CASSLELAEDEQYF
TRBD1,TRBJ2-2,TRBV30,-,TGTGCCTGGATCGCCAGGGGGTATACCGGGGAGCTGTTTTTT,CAWIARGYTGELFF
TRBD2,TRBJ2-5,TRBV4-2,-,TGTGCCAGCAGCCAAGAAACGACTAGCGGACGGGAGACCCAGTACTTC,CASSQETTSGRETQYF
-,TRBJ2-7,TRBV7-3,few,TGTGCCAGCAGCTTAAATGGCAGGGTTATGGACGAGCAGTACTTC,CASSLNGRVMDEQYF
-,TRBJ2-1,TRBV6-5,-,TGTGCCAGCAGTTCGGCGGGAACCCATGAGCAGTTCTTC,CASSSAGTHEQFF
-,TRBJ2-5,TRBV20-1,many,TGCAGTGCTATCAGTCCAGGGGGGGGGCAAGAGACCCAGTACTTC,CSAISPGGGQETQYF
TRBD2,TRBJ2-2,TRBV2,few,TGTGCCACCACGGGGCTAGCGGGACTCACCGGGGAGCTGTTTTTT,CATTGLAGLTGELFF
-,TRBJ2-2,TRBV19,-,TGTGCCACCTCCCGACTAGTTGGCGGGGAGCTGTTTTTT,CATSRLVGGELFF
TRBD2,TRBJ2-6,TRBV25-1,few,TGTGCCAGCAGTGAATGGGAGGGGCGTGGGGCCAACGTCCTGACTTTC,CASSEWEGRGANVLTF
-,TRBJ2-1,TRBV7-9,-,TGTGCCAGCCTCCTGGGGGGAGGTGAGCAGTTCTTC,CASLLGGGEQFF
TRBD2,TRBJ2-3,TRBV20-1,few,TGCAGTGCTAGAGATTCAGCGGGAAACACAGATACGCAGTATTTT,CSARDSAGNTDTQYF
-,TRBJ2-3,TRBV20-1,-,TGCAGTGCTAGTGGTCAGGGCCGCACAGATACGCAGTATTTT,CSASGQGRTDTQYF
TRBD1,TRBJ2-1,TRBV15,few,TGTGCCACCAGCTTCGGACAGGGGGCGAACAATGAGCAGTTCTTC,CATSFGQGANNEQFF
-,TRBJ2-5,TRBV12-3/TRBV12-4,-,TGTGCCAGCAGTTCCGCGGGGAACCAAGAGACCCAGTACTTC,CASSSAGNQETQYF
TRBD2,TRBJ2-1,TRBV2,few,TGTGCCAGCAGGGAAAGCGGGACTAGCGGATACAATGAGCAGTTCTTC,CASRESGTSGYNEQFF
-,TRBJ1-2,TRBV21-1,-,TGTGCCAGCAGCAAAGCAGGGGACAGGGGCCACCTAAACTATGGCTACACCTTC,CASSKAGDRGHLNYGYTF
-,TRBJ1-2,TRBV6-2/TRBV6-3,-,TGTGCCAGCACCGTCGGACAGTATGGCTACACCTTC,CASTVGQYGYTF
TRBD1,TRBJ2-5,TRBV6-5,few,TGTGCCAGCAGTTGGGGACAGGGTGTGGTAGAGACCCAGTACTTC,CASSWGQGVVETQYF
-,TRBJ1-2,TRBV5-1,few,TGCGCCAGCAGCTACACAGGAGGATATGGCTACACCTTC,CASSYTGGYGYTF
-,TRBJ2-5,TRBV3-1,few,TGTGCCAGCAGCCCTGTAGGGGGAGAGACCCAGTACTTC,CASSPVGGETQYF
-,TRBJ2-3,TRBV20-1,few,TGCAGTGCTACCCGACAGGTCCATACGCAGTATTTT,CSATRQVHTQYF
TRBD1,TRBJ2-5,TRBV5-5,few,TGTGCCAGCAGCTCGGGGACAGGGCTTGGTGAGACCCAGTACTTC,CASSSGTGLGETQYF
-,TRBJ2-1,TRBV28,-,TGTGCCAGCACCAGGCGGGCCTTGGCTAATGAGCAGTTCTTC,CASTRRALANEQFF
TRBD2,TRBJ2-1,TRBV6-1,-,TGTGCCAGCAGGGTGACTAGCGGGAGTCTCAATGAGCAGTTCTTC,CASRVTSGSLNEQFF